This TCR beta chain was captured in a study of T cell responses to AZD1222 COVID-19 vaccine. Assay: immunoSEQ multiplex PCR; the TCRdb copy retains only in-frame clones and omits some. The sample lists 200,000 or so clones; 80% to 90% were seen once. V was clipped by 2 bases and J by 10 bases, with 14 bases between them. Per germline, CDR1 GTSNPN and CDR2 SVGIG (reference sequence). The CDR3 contains 12 residues. Broader study findings: Targets within unmutated variant regions were reportedly found for nearly half of spike-specific TCRs.

On this clone itself: Its antigen is unidentified.

This sequence originates from an adult in good health. The input for sequencing was peripheral blood, taken on day 0 of MenACWY control vaccination. V and J are TRBV30 and TRBJ1-1; D gene uncertain. CDR3 sequence reads: CAWSLARELAFF. The CDR3 DNA follows: TGTGCCTGGAGTTTGGCTAGGGAATTAGCTTTCTTT.